These 31 T cell receptor beta chains were sequenced from one sample in a study of blood T cell repertoires in COVID-19. Some clones are missing from TCRdb's copy, which holds only in-frame ones; the method was immunoSEQ multiplex PCR. Among under 15,000 clones listed, about 76% were seen once. Sequenced: peripheral blood. The receptors derive from a woman of 80 years or more with acute or convalescent COVID-19.

The V and J genes are TRBV2 and TRBJ1-5, with D tentatively TRBD1 (6 bases). Germline-derived CDR1 and CDR2 are SNHLY and FYNNEI. Deletions cut 6 bases from V and 3 bases from J, with 9 bases between. CDR3 length equals 13 residues. CDR3 sequence: CASRDRPNQPQHF. CDR3 bases: TGTGCCAGCAGAGACAGGCCCAATCAGCCCCAGCATTTT.

This chain links TRBV5-8 with TRBJ1-6; D is possibly TRBD1 (5 bases). The CDR3 length is 14 residues. The germline V and J ends were trimmed by 3 bases and 8 bases, with 12 bases remaining between them. Germline V gene data show CDR1 as SGHTS and CDR2 as YDEGEE. CDR3 region: CASSWGWGDSPLHF. CDR3 bases: TGTGCCAGCAGCTGGGGGTGGGGGGATTCACCCCTCCACTTT.

V gene TRBV5-6 combines with J gene TRBJ1-4, with 10 nucleotides matching TRBD1. J gave up 5 bases and V 4 bases, and 8 bases lay outside the gene matches. Germline assignment: CDR1 SGHDT and CDR2 YYEEEE. CDR3 length: 16 amino acids. The CDR3 here is CASSRIGQGGNEKLFF. DNA of the CDR3: TGTGCCAGCAGCCGAATCGGACAGGGGGGGAATGAAAAACTGTTTTTT.

About this clone itself: This could be a read error, since a much larger clone is one nucleotide away. The chain couples TRBV10-2 to TRBJ2-4, with TRBD2 as a possible D gene (7 bases). Germline CDR1 WSHSY, CDR2 SAAADI. The CDR3 loop spans 14 amino acids. In DNA, the CDR3 is TGCGCCGGCAGTCCCAGGGAGGGGGGAAACATTCAGTACTTC. Translated, it gives CAGSPREGGNIQYF.

The chain is built from TRBV19 and TRBJ1-5; 11 bases agree with TRBD1. V shed 4 bases, J shed 3 bases, and the junction held 8 bases outside the gene matches. Germline CDR1 reads LNHDA; CDR2 reads SQIVND (reference sequence). The CDR3 has 17 amino acids. In nucleotides, the CDR3 is TGTGCCAGTAGTACCCTCCGGACAGGGGGCCTCAATCAGCCCCAGCATTTT. Translated, it gives CASSTLRTGGLNQPQHF. Supplemented by reference TRBV19 and TRBJ1-5, the full variable domain reads DGGITQSPKYLFRKEGQNVTLSCEQNLNHDAMYWYRQDPGQGLRLIYYSQIVNDFQKGDIAEGYSVSREKKESFPLTVTSAQKNPTAFYLCASSTLRTGGLNQPQHFGDGTRLSIL.

The J gene is TRBJ2-5, the V gene TRBV28, with D tentatively TRBD1 (5 bases). The CDR3 totals 15 residues. Trimming took off 2 bases at V and 4 bases at J, with 14 bases between the two ends. The V gene's germline CDR1 is MDHEN and CDR2 SYDVKM. DNA of the CDR3: TGTGCCAGCAGTTTACCCAGGGCAGGCTTAGAGACCCAGTACTTC. Residues: CASSLPRAGLETQYF.

The chain combines TRBV24-1 with TRBJ2-5; 9 bases fit TRBD1. This CDR3 spans 15 amino acids. CDR1 and CDR2 (germline): KGHDR, SFDVKD. With V trimmed by 1 base and J by 3 bases, 2 bases remained unmatched. The CDR3 bases are TGTGCCACCAGTGATTTCGGGACAGGGAAAGAGACCCAGTACTTC. Its protein product is CATSDFGTGKETQYF.

This chain connects TRBV10-3 to TRBJ1-4, with unresolved D. Germline values: CDR1 ENHRY, CDR2 SYGVKD. V gave up 6 bases and J gave up 6 bases, with 14 bases separating them. The CDR3 totals 14 residues. CDR3 nucleotide sequence: TGTGCCATCAGCCGGCCCGGGGAAGATGAAAAACTGTTTTTT. Its protein is CAISRPGEDEKLFF.

This chain joins TRBV7-3 and TRBJ2-5; a weak D match, TRBD2 (7 bases). Trimming removed 0 bases at V and 6 bases at J, with 14 bases between. The CDR3 is 15 amino acids. The V gene's germline CDR1 is SGHTA and CDR2 FQGTGA. CDR3 nucleotides: TGTGCCAGCAGCTTAACGGGGGGGCCGGGCCAGACCCAGTACTTC. Translated: CASSLTGGPGQTQYF.

This clone came up a few times. As DNA, the CDR3 is TGTGCCTCAAGAGGACAGGGGGTCTACGAGCAGTACTTC. Amino acids: CASRGQGVYEQYF. This chain joins TRBV10-3 and TRBJ2-7; 10 nucleotides line up with TRBD1. After removal of 11 bases from V and 3 bases from J, the junction contained 7 bases not matched to a gene. From germline, CDR1 is ENHRY and CDR2 SYGVKD. The CDR3 covers 13 residues.

The chain combines TRBV7-6 with TRBJ1-2, with D hard to call. V lost 1 base to trimming and J lost 2 bases, with 11 bases between them. Germline CDR1 and CDR2: SGHVS and FNYEAQ. This CDR3 region has 15 residues. The CDR3 bases are TGTGCCAGCAGCTTAGGACCAGGAAACAACTATGGCTACACCTTC. Protein: CASSLGPGNNYGYTF.

The chain links TRBV3-1 (or the pseudogene TRBV3-2) to TRBJ2-2; D is ambiguous. The CDR3 runs to 14 residues. The V gene lost 4 bases and the J gene lost 6 bases, with 12 bases spanning the gap. Germline loops: CDR1 LGHDT, CDR2 YNNKEL (reference sequence). The chain's CDR3 is CASSPVAAPGELFF. CDR3 nucleotide sequence: TGTGCCAGCAGCCCCGTCGCGGCTCCCGGGGAGCTGTTTTTT.

The V call is TRBV7-8, the J call TRBJ2-3; the match to TRBD2 covers 7 bases. Trimming removed 1 base from V and 2 bases from J; junction bases left unmatched: 6. CDR3 length: 16 amino acids. Germline CDR1 SGHVS, CDR2 FQNEAQ. For the CDR3, the DNA is TGTGCCAGCAGCTTAGTTGGGGGGGTAATCACAGATACGCAGTATTTT. This codes for CASSLVGGVITDTQYF.

V gene TRBV25-1 combines with J gene TRBJ2-3; 9 nucleotides agree with TRBD2. From germline, CDR1 is MGHDK and CDR2 SYGVNS. CDR3 size: 16 residues. The trim removed 3 bases at V and 3 bases at J, leaving 7 bases unmatched. The CDR3 spells CASSDIRGGGTDTQYF. CDR3 DNA: TGTGCCAGCAGTGATATCCGCGGGGGGGGGACAGATACGCAGTATTTT.

The chain has TRBV6-2 or TRBV6-3 and TRBJ1-4; weak D call: TRBD1 (5 bases). This CDR3 has 14 residues. Germline-derived CDR1 and CDR2 are MNHEY and SVGEGT. Deletions cut 6 bases from V and 3 bases from J, with 11 bases between. DNA for the CDR3: TGTGCCAGCAGCCGCGGGGCAGCTAATGAAAAACTGTTTTTT. This sequence encodes CASSRGAANEKLFF.

About this clone itself: This is likely an artifact of a read error, given a far larger clone one base away. J is TRBJ1-2 and V is TRBV7-6; 7 bases line up with TRBD1. The CDR3 extends over 13 amino acids. The J segment lost 2 bases and the V segment lost 5 bases, leaving 2 bases of the junction unmatched. Germline V gives CDR1 SGHVS, CDR2 FNYEAQ. CDR3 region: CASSPTGNYGYTF. The CDR3, as DNA: TGTGCCAGCAGCCCGACAGGGAACTATGGCTACACCTTC.

Here the CDR3 reads CASTDPSGGASDTQYF. As DNA, the CDR3 is TGTGCCAGTACCGACCCTAGCGGGGGAGCGTCAGATACGCAGTATTTT. The chain links TRBV19 to TRBJ2-3; 10 nucleotides match TRBD2. V trimming: 7 bases; J trimming: 4 bases; junction bases outside the gene matches: 11. CDR3 length: 16 amino acids. CDR1 and CDR2 (germline): LNHDA, SQIVND (reference sequence).

The V and J genes are TRBV7-9 and TRBJ1-5; 7 nucleotides line up with TRBD1. The length of the CDR3 is 16 residues. V shed 0 bases and J 4 bases; nucleotides not matched to a gene: 6. Germline CDR1 is SEHNR and CDR2 is FQNEAQ (reference sequence). DNA for the CDR3: TGTGCCAGCAGCTTAGCGACCGGGACAGAGAATCAGCCCCAGCATTTT. This translates into CASSLATGTENQPQHF.

The genes are TRBV6-6 and TRBJ2-2, with 7 bases lining up with TRBD1. V lost 6 bases, J lost 0 bases, and 4 bases stayed unmatched. Germline V CDR1 and CDR2: MNHNY, SVGAGI (reference sequence). The CDR3 consists of 15 residues. CDR3 amino acids: CASRRQGSNTGELFF. The CDR3, as DNA: TGTGCCAGCAGACGACAGGGATCGAACACCGGGGAGCTGTTTTTT.

J is TRBJ2-7 and V is TRBV7-3; tentatively, D is TRBD1 (6 bases). CDR1 SGHTA and CDR2 FQGTGA come from the germline V gene. V lost 2 bases to trimming and J lost 6 bases, with 8 bases between them. CDR3 length: 12 amino acids. CDR3 sequence reads: CASSLGGAEQYF. CDR3 coding DNA: TGTGCCAGCAGCTTAGGGGGCGCCGAGCAGTACTTC.

The CDR3 coding sequence is TGTGCCAGCAGTTACCCCAGCGGGGGCACAGATACGCAGTATTTT. This codes for CASSYPSGGTDTQYF. The V gene is TRBV6-5, the J gene TRBJ2-3, with 7 nucleotides matching TRBD2. V lost 2 bases, J lost 1 base, and 3 bases stayed unmatched. Germline V gives CDR1 MNHEY, CDR2 SVGAGI. The CDR3 is 15 amino acids.

This sequence joins TRBV5-1 and TRBJ2-3; 9 bases are shared with TRBD2. Germline CDR1 and CDR2: SGHRS and YFSETQ. V gave up 0 bases and J gave up 5 bases; unmatched junction bases: 7. This CDR3 has 16 residues. CDR3 DNA sequence: TGCGCCAGCAGCTTGGCCACTAGCGGGTCTCGAGATACGCAGTATTTT. Its protein is CASSLATSGSRDTQYF.

The CDR3 bases are TGTGCCAGCAGAGGACAGCCCTCGAACACTGAAGCTTTCTTT. Encoded protein: CASRGQPSNTEAFF. V usage is TRBV7-2 and J usage is TRBJ1-1; a weak D match, TRBD1 (6 bases). Trimming left V 6 bases short and J 1 base short, with 12 bases between. This CDR3 region has 14 residues. Germline V gives CDR1 SGHTA, CDR2 FQGNSA.

The V call is TRBV28, the J call TRBJ1-1; D not certain. The CDR3 contains 13 residues. In germline, CDR1 is MDHEN, CDR2 SYDVKM. Between the trimmed V and J ends, which lost 6 bases and 1 base, there was a span of 9 bases. CDR3 loop: CASRRQGNTEAFF. Written as DNA, the CDR3 is TGTGCCAGCAGACGACAAGGGAACACTGAAGCTTTCTTT.

The genes are TRBV18 and TRBJ2-3; D is unclear. The CDR3 totals 12 residues. Germline loops: CDR1 KGHSH, CDR2 LQKENI. Between the trimmed V and J ends, which lost 6 bases and 0 bases, there was a span of 4 bases. CDR3 DNA sequence: TGTGCCAGCTCCCCGAGCACAGATACGCAGTATTTT. It specifies CASSPSTDTQYF.

This chain uses TRBV12-5 with TRBJ2-5; TRBD1 matches at 11 bases. The CDR3 is made up of 17 amino acids. Germline CDR1 reads LGHNT; CDR2 reads FRNRAP. J lost 5 bases, V lost 1 base, and 9 bases had no gene match. The DNA of the CDR3 is TGTGCTAGTGGTTTGGCACTCCGGACAGGGGGCGCGGAGACCCAGTACTTC. It translates to CASGLALRTGGAETQYF.

V and J are TRBV7-2 and TRBJ2-3, with TRBD1 matching 8 bases. The CDR3 runs 16 residues. The J segment lost 6 bases and the V segment lost 2 bases, leaving 10 bases of the junction unmatched. CDR1 and CDR2 (germline): SGHTA, FQGNSA. The CDR3 reads CASSLTGAGGADTQYF. The CDR3 nucleotides read TGTGCCAGCAGCTTAACTGGGGCAGGGGGCGCGGATACGCAGTATTTT.

The J gene is TRBJ1-2, the V gene TRBV12-3 or TRBV12-4; D not certain. The CDR3 has 12 residues. Trimming pared 4 bases from V and 2 bases from J, leaving 5 bases between. The CDR3 here is CASSSGNYGYTF. CDR3 bases: TGTGCCAGCAGTTCGGGGAACTATGGCTACACCTTC.

In nucleotides, the CDR3 is TGTGCCAGCAGTCCTCGGGACAGGACTCCGGTGCCCCAGCATTTT. Translation gives CASSPRDRTPVPQHF. V is TRBV6-5 and J is TRBJ1-5, with 8 bases fitting TRBD1. The CDR3 sequence is 15 residues long. Looked up from germline, CDR1 is MNHEY and CDR2 is SVGAGI. V was clipped by 5 bases and J by 9 bases; unmatched bases: 12.

This chain connects TRBV7-6 to TRBJ2-7; D is perhaps TRBD1 (6 bases). This CDR3 spans 14 amino acids. V lost 1 base to trimming and J lost 5 bases, with 12 bases between them. Per the germline V gene, CDR1 is SGHVS and CDR2 is FNYEAQ. In DNA form, the CDR3 reads TGTGCCAGCAGCTTAGACAGGGTTGCTCACGAGCAGTACTTC. Translated: CASSLDRVAHEQYF.

The chain employs TRBV12-3 or TRBV12-4 and TRBJ2-3; possibly TRBD2 for D (6 bases). Between the trimmed V and J ends, which lost 8 bases and 8 bases, there was a span of 11 bases. This CDR3 region has 11 residues. Here the CDR3 reads CASSRRATQYF. The CDR3 bases are TGTGCCAGCTCTCGGAGGGCTACGCAGTATTTT.